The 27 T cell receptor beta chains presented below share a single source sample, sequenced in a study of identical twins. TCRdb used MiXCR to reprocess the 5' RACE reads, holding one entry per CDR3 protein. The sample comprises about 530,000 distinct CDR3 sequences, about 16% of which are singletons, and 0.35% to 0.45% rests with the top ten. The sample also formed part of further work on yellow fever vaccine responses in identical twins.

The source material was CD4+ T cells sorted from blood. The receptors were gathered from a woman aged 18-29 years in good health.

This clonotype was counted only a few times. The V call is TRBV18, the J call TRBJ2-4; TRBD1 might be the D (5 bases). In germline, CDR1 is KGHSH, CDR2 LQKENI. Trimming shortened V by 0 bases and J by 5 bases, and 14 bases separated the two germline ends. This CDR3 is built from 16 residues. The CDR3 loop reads CASSPPGRGGENIQYF. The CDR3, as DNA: TGTGCCAGCTCACCACCGGGAAGGGGCGGCGAAAACATTCAGTACTTC. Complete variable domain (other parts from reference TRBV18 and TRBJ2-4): NAGVMQNPRHLVRRRGQEARLRCSPMKGHSHVYWYRQLPEEGLKFMVYLQKENIIDESGMPKERFSAEFPKEGPSILRIQQVVRGDSAAYFCASSPPGRGGENIQYFGAGTRLSVL.

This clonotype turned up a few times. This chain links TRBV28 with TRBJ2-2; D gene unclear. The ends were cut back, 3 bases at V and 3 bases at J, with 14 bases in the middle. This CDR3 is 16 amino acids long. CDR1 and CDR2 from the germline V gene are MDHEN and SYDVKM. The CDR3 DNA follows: TGTGCCAGCAGTTTGCCTCATCTGACCTACACCGGGGAGCTGTTTTTT. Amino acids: CASSLPHLTYTGELFF.

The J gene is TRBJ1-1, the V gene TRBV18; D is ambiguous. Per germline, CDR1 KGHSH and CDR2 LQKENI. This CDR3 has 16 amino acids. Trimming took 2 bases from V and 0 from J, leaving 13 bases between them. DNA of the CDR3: TGTGCCAGCTCACCAGTAGCAGTTGGGATGAACACTGAAGCTTTCTTT. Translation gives CASSPVAVGMNTEAFF. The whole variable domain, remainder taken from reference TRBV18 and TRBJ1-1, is NAGVMQNPRHLVRRRGQEARLRCSPMKGHSHVYWYRQLPEEGLKFMVYLQKENIIDESGMPKERFSAEFPKEGPSILRIQQVVRGDSAAYFCASSPVAVGMNTEAFFGQGTRLTVV.

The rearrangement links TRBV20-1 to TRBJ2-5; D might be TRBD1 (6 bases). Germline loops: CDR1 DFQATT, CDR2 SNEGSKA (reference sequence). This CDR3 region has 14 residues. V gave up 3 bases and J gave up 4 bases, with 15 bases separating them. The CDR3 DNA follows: TGCAGTGCTAGTCAGGGGCGCAGTGGAGAGACCCAGTACTTC. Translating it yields CSASQGRSGETQYF.

DNA for the CDR3: TGTGCCAGCAGTCCGCCCGGACTAGCGGGAGAAGAGACCCAGTACTTC. This translates into CASSPPGLAGEETQYF. The chain uses TRBV6-1 and TRBJ2-5; 13 bases are a match to TRBD2. V lost 5 bases, J lost 3 bases, and 6 bases stayed unmatched. In germline, CDR1 is MNHNS, CDR2 SASEGT. The length of the CDR3 is 16 residues.

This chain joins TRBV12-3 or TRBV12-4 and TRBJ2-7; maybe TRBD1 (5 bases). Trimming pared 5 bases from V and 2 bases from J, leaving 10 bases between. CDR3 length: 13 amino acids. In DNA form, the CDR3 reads TGTGCCAGCAGTGACGACAGCCCCTACGAGCAGTACTTC. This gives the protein CASSDDSPYEQYF.

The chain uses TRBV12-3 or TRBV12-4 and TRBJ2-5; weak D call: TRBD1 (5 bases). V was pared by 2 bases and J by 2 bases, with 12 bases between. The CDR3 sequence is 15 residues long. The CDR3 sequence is CASSLQAGRQETQYF. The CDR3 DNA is TGTGCCAGCAGTTTACAGGCAGGGCGGCAAGAGACCCAGTACTTC.

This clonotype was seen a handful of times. The CDR3 spells CAIPSGASTDTQYF. CDR3 sequence (DNA): TGTGCCATCCCGAGCGGGGCTAGCACAGATACGCAGTATTTT. The chain uses TRBV12-3 or TRBV12-4 and TRBJ2-3; TRBD2 matches at 7 bases. With 10 bases clipped from V and 0 bases from J, the junction kept 7 bases outside the gene matches. The CDR3 consists of 14 residues.

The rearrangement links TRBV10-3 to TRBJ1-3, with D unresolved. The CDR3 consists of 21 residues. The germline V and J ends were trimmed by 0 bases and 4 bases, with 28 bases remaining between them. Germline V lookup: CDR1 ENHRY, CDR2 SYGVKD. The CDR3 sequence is CAISESIRLLHQEAKGNTIYF. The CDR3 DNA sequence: TGTGCCATCAGTGAGTCGATAAGGCTACTCCACCAGGAAGCGAAGGGAAACACCATATATTTT.

CDR3 loop: CAVGAGNYGYTF. CDR3 nucleotide sequence: TGTGCGGTGGGGGCAGGGAATTATGGCTACACCTTC. The chain combines TRBV10-3 with TRBJ1-2; weak D call: TRBD1 (6 bases). The V gene's germline CDR1 is ENHRY and CDR2 SYGVKD. This CDR3 is built from 12 residues.

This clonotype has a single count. CDR3 residues: CAISEVRAGGSSYEQYV. Here the CDR3 DNA reads TGTGCCATCAGTGAGGTCCGAGCGGGGGGGAGCTCCTACGAGCAGTACGTC. V gene TRBV10-3 combines with J gene TRBJ2-7, with 10 positions matching TRBD2. The V gene's germline CDR1 is ENHRY and CDR2 SYGVKD. The CDR3 loop spans 17 amino acids. J was trimmed by 0 bases and V by 2 bases; bases with no gene match: 7.

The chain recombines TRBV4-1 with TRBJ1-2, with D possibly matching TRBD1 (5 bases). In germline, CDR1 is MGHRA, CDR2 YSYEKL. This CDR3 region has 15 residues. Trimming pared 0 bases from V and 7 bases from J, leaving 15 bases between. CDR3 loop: CASSQDPRAESGYTF. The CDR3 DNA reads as TGCGCCAGCAGCCAAGATCCCAGGGCAGAAAGTGGCTACACCTTC.

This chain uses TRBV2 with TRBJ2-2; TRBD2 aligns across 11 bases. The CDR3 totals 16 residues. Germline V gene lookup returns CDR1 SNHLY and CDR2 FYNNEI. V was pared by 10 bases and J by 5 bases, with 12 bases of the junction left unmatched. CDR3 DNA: TGTGCCACCGCGACTAGCGGGAAAATTCGGACCGGGGAGCTGTTTTTT. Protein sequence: CATATSGKIRTGELFF.

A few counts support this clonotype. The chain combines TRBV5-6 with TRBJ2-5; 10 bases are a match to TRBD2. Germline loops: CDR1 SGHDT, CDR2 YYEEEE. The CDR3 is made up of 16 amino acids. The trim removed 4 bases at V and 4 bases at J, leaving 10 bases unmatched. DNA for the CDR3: TGTGCCAGCAGCGATCGAGTAGCGGGAGGAGGAGAGACCCAGTACTTC. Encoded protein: CASSDRVAGGGETQYF.

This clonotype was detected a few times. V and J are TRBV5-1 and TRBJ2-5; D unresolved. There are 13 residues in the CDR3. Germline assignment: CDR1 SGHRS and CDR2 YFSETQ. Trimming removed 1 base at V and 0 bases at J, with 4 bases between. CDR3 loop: CASSLPDQETQYF. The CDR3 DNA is TGCGCCAGCAGCTTGCCAGACCAAGAGACCCAGTACTTC. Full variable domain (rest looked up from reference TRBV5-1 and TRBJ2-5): KAGVTQTPRYLIKTRGQQVTLSCSPISGHRSVSWYQQTPGQGLQFLFEYFSETQRNKGNFPGRFSGRQFSNSRSEMNVSTLELGDSALYLCASSLPDQETQYFGPGTRLLVL.

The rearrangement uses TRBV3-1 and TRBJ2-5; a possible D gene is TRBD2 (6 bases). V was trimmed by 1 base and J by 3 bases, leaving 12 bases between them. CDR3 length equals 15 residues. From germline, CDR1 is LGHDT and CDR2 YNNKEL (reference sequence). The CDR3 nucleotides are TGTGCCAGCAGCCAAGGTTGGGTAGCGGAAGAGACCCAGTACTTC. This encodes CASSQGWVAEETQYF.

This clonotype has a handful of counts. DNA of the CDR3: TGTGCCAGCCTAGCGGGAGACTCCTACAATGAGCAGTTCTTC. Amino acids: CASLAGDSYNEQFF. This chain links TRBV10-3 with TRBJ2-1; 10 bases are a match to TRBD2. This CDR3 has 14 residues. V shed 10 bases, J shed 0 bases, and the junction held 3 bases outside the gene matches. Germline CDR1 is ENHRY and CDR2 is SYGVKD.

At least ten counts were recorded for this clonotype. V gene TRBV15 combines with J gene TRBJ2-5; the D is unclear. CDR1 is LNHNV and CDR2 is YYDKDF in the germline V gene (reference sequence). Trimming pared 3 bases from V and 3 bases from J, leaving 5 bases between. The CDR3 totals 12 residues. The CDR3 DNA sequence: TGTGCCACCAGCAGGCAAGAAGAGACCCAGTACTTC. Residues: CATSRQEETQYF. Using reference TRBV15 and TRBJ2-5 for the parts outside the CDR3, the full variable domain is DAMVIQNPRYQVTQFGKPVTLSCSQTLNHNVMYWYQQKSSQAPKLLFHYYDKDFNNEADTPDNFQSRRPNTSFCFLDIRSPGLGDTAMYLCATSRQEETQYFGPGTRLLVL.

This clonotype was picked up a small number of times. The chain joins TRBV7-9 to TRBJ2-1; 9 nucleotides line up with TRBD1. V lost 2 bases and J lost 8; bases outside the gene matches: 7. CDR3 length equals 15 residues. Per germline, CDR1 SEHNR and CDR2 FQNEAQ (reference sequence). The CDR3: CASSLLGQGWDEQFF. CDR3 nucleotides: TGTGCCAGCAGCTTACTAGGACAGGGGTGGGATGAGCAGTTCTTC.

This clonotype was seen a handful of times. CDR3 sequence (DNA): TGCGCCAGCAGCCAAACGGGACGCACCTACAATGAGCAGTTCTTC. Protein product: CASSQTGRTYNEQFF. The rearrangement uses TRBV4-1 and TRBJ2-1; D may match TRBD1 or TRBD2 (5 bases each). The germline V gene encodes CDR1 MGHRA and CDR2 YSYEKL. This CDR3 spans 15 amino acids. V dropped 2 bases and J dropped 2 bases, with 10 bases sitting between them.

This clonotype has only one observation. This CDR3 is CASSLDLGSKSETQYF. The CDR3, as DNA: TGTGCCAGCAGCTTAGATTTGGGGAGCAAGTCTGAGACCCAGTACTTC. The genes are TRBV7-8 and TRBJ2-5; TRBD2 is a possible D gene (5 bases). Germline assignment: CDR1 SGHVS and CDR2 FQNEAQ. V gave up 1 base and J gave up 5 bases, with 17 bases separating them. This CDR3 region has 16 residues.

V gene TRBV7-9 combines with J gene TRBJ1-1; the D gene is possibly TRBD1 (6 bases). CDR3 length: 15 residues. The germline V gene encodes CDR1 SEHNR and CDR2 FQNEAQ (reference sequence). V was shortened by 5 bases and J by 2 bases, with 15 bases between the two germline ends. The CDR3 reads CASSHRDIGNTEAFF. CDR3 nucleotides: TGTGCCAGCAGCCACCGGGACATAGGAAACACTGAAGCTTTCTTT.

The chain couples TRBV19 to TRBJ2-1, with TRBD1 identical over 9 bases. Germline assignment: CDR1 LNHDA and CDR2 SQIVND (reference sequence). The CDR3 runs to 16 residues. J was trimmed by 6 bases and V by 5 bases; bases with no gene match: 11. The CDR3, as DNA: TGTGCCAGTAGTCCCAGGGACAGGGTCGTTCCCAATGAGCAGTTCTTC. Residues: CASSPRDRVVPNEQFF. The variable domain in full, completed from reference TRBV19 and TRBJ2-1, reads DGGITQSPKYLFRKEGQNVTLSCEQNLNHDAMYWYRQDPGQGLRLIYYSQIVNDFQKGDIAEGYSVSREKKESFPLTVTSAQKNPTAFYLCASSPRDRVVPNEQFFGPGTRLTVL.

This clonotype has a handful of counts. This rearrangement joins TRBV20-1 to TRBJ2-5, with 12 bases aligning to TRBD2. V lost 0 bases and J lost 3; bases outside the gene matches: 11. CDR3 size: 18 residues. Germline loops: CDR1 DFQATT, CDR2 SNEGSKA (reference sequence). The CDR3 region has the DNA TGCAGTGCTAGAGATTTACTAGCGGGAGGACATAAGAAAGAGACCCAGTACTTC. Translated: CSARDLLAGGHKKETQYF.

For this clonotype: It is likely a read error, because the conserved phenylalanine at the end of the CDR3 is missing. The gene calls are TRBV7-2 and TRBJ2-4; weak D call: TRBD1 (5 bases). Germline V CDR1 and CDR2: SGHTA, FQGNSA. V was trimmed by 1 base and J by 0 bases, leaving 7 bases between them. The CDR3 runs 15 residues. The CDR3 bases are TGTGCCAGCAGCTTAGAGACAGCAGCCAAAAACATTCAGTACTAC. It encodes CASSLETAAKNIQYY.

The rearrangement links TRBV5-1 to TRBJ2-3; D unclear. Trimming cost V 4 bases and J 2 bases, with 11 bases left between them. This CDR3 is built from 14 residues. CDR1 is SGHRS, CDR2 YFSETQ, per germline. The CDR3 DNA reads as TGCGCCAGCAGCGATGGGCAGCTCACAGATACGCAGTATTTT. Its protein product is CASSDGQLTDTQYF.

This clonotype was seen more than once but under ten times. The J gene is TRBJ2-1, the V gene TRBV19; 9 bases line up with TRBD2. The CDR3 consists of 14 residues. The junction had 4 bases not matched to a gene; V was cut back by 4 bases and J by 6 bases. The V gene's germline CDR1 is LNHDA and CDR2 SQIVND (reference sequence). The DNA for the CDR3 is TGTGCCAGTAGTAATAGCGGGGGCCGCAATGAGCAGTTCTTC. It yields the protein CASSNSGGRNEQFF.